These T cell receptor beta chains were read from a single sample in a study of OX40 agonist ivuxolimab in advanced cancers. Some clones are missing from TCRdb's copy, which holds only in-frame ones; the method was immunoSEQ multiplex PCR. The table records approximately 70,000 clones, approximately 90% of them present only once. The sequencing used CD4+ or CD8+ T cells sorted from blood, collected in a trial of the OX40 agonist ivuxolimab. The receptors were gathered from an adult with an advanced solid tumor such as melanoma, head and neck, liver or kidney cancer. The conserved cysteine and the conserved F or W are not part of the CDR3 here. Fields, in order: V gene, D gene, clone size, J gene, CDR3 protein. The D gene is left open where the match is weak. Rows may omit the clone size; those that give it use once, few, many or a size class.

V: TRBV2; D: -; size: few; J: TRBJ1-5; CDR3: ASKGRAYGQPQH
V: TRBV6-1; D: -; size: -; J: TRBJ2-7; CDR3: ASSEPAVIYEQY
V: TRBV9; D: -; size: few; J: TRBJ2-1; CDR3: ASSPGDSGTEQF
V: TRBV19; D: TRBD1; size: -; J: TRBJ1-1; CDR3: ASSVTGLNTEAF
V: TRBV5-6; D: TRBD2; size: -; J: TRBJ2-7; CDR3: ASSLAPSGHYEQY
V: TRBV7-9; D: -; size: -; J: TRBJ2-3; CDR3: ASSVSITDTQY
V: TRBV11-2; D: TRBD1; size: -; J: TRBJ1-1; CDR3: ASGDSTEAF
V: TRBV9; D: -; size: -; J: TRBJ2-3; CDR3: ASSVVNGGTDTQY
V: TRBV28; D: TRBD2; size: -; J: TRBJ2-1; CDR3: ASTLGLAGGDEQF
V: TRBV7-3; D: TRBD1; size: -; J: TRBJ2-3; CDR3: ASSLTGQGTDTQY
V: TRBV18; D: -; size: -; J: TRBJ1-2; CDR3: ASSPGWSGVSYGYGYT
V: TRBV11-2; D: TRBD2; size: once; J: TRBJ2-1; CDR3: ASSLAGGLAGGTNQQF
V: TRBV6-1; D: TRBD2; size: -; J: TRBJ2-7; CDR3: ASSDMSAGATYEQY
V: TRBV5-1; D: -; size: -; J: TRBJ2-5; CDR3: ASSREGWETQY
V: TRBV7-9; D: -; size: once; J: TRBJ2-5; CDR3: ASSLQSWGAETQY
V: TRBV19; D: -; size: -; J: TRBJ1-2; CDR3: ASNRGRGSSGYT
V: TRBV9; D: TRBD2; size: few; J: TRBJ2-5; CDR3: ASSPGTIAGETQY
V: TRBV7-6; D: -; size: -; J: TRBJ1-2; CDR3: ASSISGLGGYT
V: TRBV12-5; D: -; size: -; J: TRBJ2-1; CDR3: ASGLVQEAGSAGEQF
V: TRBV4-1; D: TRBD2; size: -; J: TRBJ2-4; CDR3: ASSQEPGLAGTLAKNIQY
V: TRBV5-1; D: -; size: -; J: TRBJ1-3; CDR3: ASSLAGYFSGNTIY
V: TRBV7-9; D: TRBD2; size: -; J: TRBJ2-5; CDR3: ASSLTAGGPQETQY
V: TRBV7-6; D: -; size: few; J: TRBJ1-5; CDR3: ASSLGGYGNQPQH
V: TRBV25-1; D: -; size: few; J: TRBJ1-3; CDR3: ASSEYRTGTSGNTIY
V: TRBV27; D: TRBD1; size: once; J: TRBJ1-2; CDR3: ASRRGQGAGYT
V: TRBV6-5; D: -; size: -; J: TRBJ2-7; CDR3: ASRQGRHEQY
V: TRBV19; D: TRBD1; size: -; J: TRBJ1-2; CDR3: ASTGTGVRANYGYT
V: TRBV5-1; D: -; size: -; J: TRBJ2-7; CDR3: ASSWGQAGEQY
V: TRBV6-6; D: TRBD1; size: -; J: TRBJ1-1; CDR3: ASSRQGANTEAF
V: TRBV18; D: TRBD1; size: -; J: TRBJ2-7; CDR3: ASSRLGTGNLYEQY
V: TRBV5-1; D: -; size: -; J: TRBJ1-5; CDR3: ASSLGQGKNQPQH
V: TRBV7-7; D: TRBD1; size: -; J: TRBJ2-5; CDR3: ASSLGRWTGQETQY
V: TRBV5-8; D: -; size: -; J: TRBJ1-5; CDR3: ASSRRGGVAQPQH
V: TRBV18; D: -; size: -; J: TRBJ2-7; CDR3: ASSPRGAHYEQY
V: TRBV29-1; D: TRBD1; size: -; J: TRBJ2-5; CDR3: SGTDRGYQETQY
V: TRBV11-2; D: TRBD1; size: -; J: TRBJ2-3; CDR3: ASSRYRGNTQY
V: TRBV5-4; D: -; size: few; J: TRBJ2-5; CDR3: ASSLKRPGLPQETQY
V: TRBV7-2; D: TRBD2; size: -; J: TRBJ2-1; CDR3: ASSNREGAYNEQF
V: TRBV5-4; D: -; size: -; J: TRBJ2-2; CDR3: ASSSGPDTGELF
V: TRBV5-1; D: -; size: -; J: TRBJ2-3; CDR3: ASSLDTGSGDTQY
V: TRBV18; D: -; size: -; J: TRBJ2-2; CDR3: ASSPGPPGLNTGELF
V: TRBV2; D: TRBD1; size: -; J: TRBJ2-1; CDR3: ASSEIRGQNNEQF
V: TRBV29-1; D: -; size: -; J: TRBJ2-7; CDR3: SVVRVGSYEQY
V: TRBV5-1; D: -; size: -; J: TRBJ2-3; CDR3: ASSLGWRGPSTDTQY
V: TRBV27; D: -; size: -; J: TRBJ1-3; CDR3: ASKPGAGNTIY
V: TRBV7-3; D: -; size: -; J: TRBJ2-1; CDR3: ASSLTFGWQDNEQF
V: TRBV11-3; D: -; size: -; J: TRBJ2-7; CDR3: ASSFDRTYEQY
V: TRBV5-5; D: TRBD1; size: once; J: TRBJ2-7; CDR3: ASSLTGGFAYEQY
V: TRBV10-2; D: -; size: -; J: TRBJ2-7; CDR3: ASSASGQGGYEQY
V: TRBV6-5; D: TRBD2; size: -; J: TRBJ2-7; CDR3: ASSLAQLAGVGEQY
V: TRBV28; D: -; size: -; J: TRBJ2-7; CDR3: ASSLSHSGPYEQY
V: TRBV28; D: -; size: -; J: TRBJ2-7; CDR3: ASSIGQAGINYEQY
V: TRBV7-9; D: TRBD1; size: once; J: TRBJ1-2; CDR3: ASSLLGQAEYGYT
V: TRBV2; D: TRBD2; size: once; J: TRBJ2-3; CDR3: ASSTAGGNTDTQY
V: TRBV7-9; D: TRBD1; size: -; J: TRBJ1-1; CDR3: ASSLDRGTEAF